These T cell receptor beta chains were read from a single sample in a study of OX40 agonist ivuxolimab in advanced cancers. Profiling relied on immunoSEQ multiplex PCR, and the TCRdb table lists in-frame clones only, not all of them. The repertoire holds approximately 45,000 clones, with around nine tenths as singletons. The sequences come from CD4+ or CD8+ T cells sorted from blood, collected in a trial of the OX40 agonist ivuxolimab. The receptors come from an adult with an advanced solid tumor such as melanoma, head and neck, liver or kidney cancer. The CDR3 runs from the conserved cysteine through the conserved F or W. Fields, in order: clone size, J gene, D gene, V gene, CDR3 protein, CDR3 DNA. The D gene is left open where the match is weak. A clone size is listed for some rows: how often the clone was seen (once, few, many), or a class if it is expanded.

. TRBJ2-1 TRBD1 TRBV27 CASSFQDRGRDEQFF TGTGCCAGCAGTTTCCAGGACAGGGGGCGGGATGAGCAGTTCTTC
. TRBJ1-1 . TRBV4-1 CASSRPGLRNTEAFF TGCGCCAGCAGCCGCCCGGGACTGCGAAACACTGAAGCTTTCTTT
. TRBJ1-5 . TRBV28 CASSKFRRQANQPQHF TGTGCCAGCAGTAAATTCCGTAGACAGGCCAATCAGCCCCAGCATTTT
. TRBJ2-3 TRBD1 TRBV30 CAASAGTGGTDTQYF TGTGCCGCTTCGGCCGGGACAGGGGGAACAGATACGCAGTATTTT
. TRBJ1-5 . TRBV28 CASRNPVRGNQPQHF TGTGCCAGCAGAAATCCAGTCCGGGGCAATCAGCCCCAGCATTTT
. TRBJ1-6 . TRBV30 CAWSVRGTYNSPLHF TGTGCCTGGAGTGTTCGGGGCACCTATAATTCACCCCTCCACTTT
. TRBJ1-5 TRBD1 TRBV18 CASSPSRDRGFSSNQPQHF TGTGCCAGCTCACCGAGCCGAGACAGGGGGTTTTCGAGCAATCAGCCCCAGCATTTT
. TRBJ1-1 . TRBV5-1 CASSEAQNTEAFF TGCGCCAGCAGCGAGGCTCAGAACACTGAAGCTTTCTTT
. TRBJ2-7 TRBD2 TRBV7-8 CASSLGTSASYEQYF TGTGCCAGCAGCTTAGGTACTAGCGCCTCCTACGAGCAGTACTTC
. TRBJ2-1 . TRBV29-1 CSVDPGRAANSYNEQFF TGCAGCGTTGACCCGGGCCGAGCGGCCAACTCCTACAATGAGCAGTTCTTC
. TRBJ2-1 TRBD2 TRBV7-2 CASSPYTSGRGMNEQFF TGTGCCAGCAGCCCATATACTAGCGGGAGAGGAATGAATGAGCAGTTCTTC
. TRBJ1-2 TRBD1 TRBV11-1 CASSLDPTGGLGYTF TGTGCCAGCAGCTTGGACCCGACAGGGGGTCTGGGCTACACCTTC
. TRBJ2-7 . TRBV28 CASSSPGELYEQYF TGTGCCAGCAGTTCCCCGGGGGAATTGTACGAGCAGTACTTC
. TRBJ2-2 TRBD1 TRBV9 CASSSGQGRSSTGELFF TGTGCCAGCAGCTCGGGACAGGGGCGCTCGAGCACCGGGGAGCTGTTTTTT
. TRBJ1-2 . TRBV27 CASRDSYGGYTF TGTGCCAGCAGGGACTCTTATGGTGGCTACACCTTC
once TRBJ1-2 . TRBV30 CAWSLKGLLNGYTF TGTGCCTGGAGTCTCAAGGGCCTTTTAAATGGCTACACCTTC
. TRBJ1-4 . TRBV28 CASSEATTNEKLFF TGTGCCAGCAGCGAGGCTACAACTAATGAAAAACTGTTTTTT
. TRBJ2-7 . TRBV5-6 CASSSYSGAYEQYF TGTGCCAGCAGCTCCTATTCGGGAGCCTACGAGCAGTACTTC
. TRBJ2-1 . TRBV29-1 CSVSQTRSAYNEQFF TGCAGCGTTTCCCAGACGCGATCGGCCTACAATGAGCAGTTCTTC
once TRBJ1-5 . TRBV11-2 CASSSQGTSNQPQHF TGTGCCAGCAGCTCCCAGGGCACTAGCAATCAGCCCCAGCATTTT
. TRBJ1-5 . TRBV2 CASSENSNQPQHF TGTGCCAGCAGTGAAAATAGCAATCAGCCCCAGCATTTT
. TRBJ2-7 TRBD1 TRBV4-1 CASSPEGDREPSYF TGCGCCAGCAGCCCGGAAGGGGACAGGGAACCGTCGTACTTC
. TRBJ1-6 TRBD1 TRBV2 CASTGTENSPLHF TGTGCCAGCACCGGGACAGAAAATTCACCCCTCCACTTT
. TRBJ2-4 . TRBV5-1 CASSPGVGIGGIQYF TGCGCCAGCAGCCCCGGGGTGGGGATAGGTGGCATTCAGTACTTC
. TRBJ1-1 . TRBV27 CASSEGGQSIRTAFF TGTGCCAGCAGTGAGGGTGGGCAGTCTATCAGAACAGCTTTCTTT
once TRBJ1-2 TRBD1 TRBV27 CASSLGTGDGYTF TGTGCCAGCAGTTTAGGGACAGGGGATGGCTACACCTTC
. TRBJ2-4 . TRBV18 CASSPDWGGPEGNIQYF TGTGCCAGCTCACCCGATTGGGGCGGCCCTGAGGGAAACATTCAGTACTTC
. TRBJ2-2 TRBD2 TRBV10-3 CAIRGLAGSGELFF TGTGCCATCAGGGGACTAGCGGGTAGCGGGGAGCTGTTTTTT
. TRBJ2-5 TRBD2 TRBV15 CATSLAGAETQYF TGTGCCACCAGCCTAGCGGGAGCAGAGACCCAGTACTTC
. TRBJ1-1 . TRBV28 CASSSPMNTEAFF TGTGCCAGCAGTTCTCCAATGAACACTGAAGCTTTCTTT
. TRBJ2-5 . TRBV11-3 CASSPSRQGASGSIVETQYF TGTGCCAGCAGCCCCTCGAGACAGGGGGCTAGCGGGAGTATAGTAGAGACCCAGTACTTC
once TRBJ2-1 TRBD2 TRBV11-2 CASSLLGGTSANEQFF TGTGCCAGCAGCCTACTAGGGGGGACTAGCGCTAATGAGCAGTTCTTC
once TRBJ2-3 . TRBV28 CASSSTPLHGDTQYF TGTGCCAGCAGTTCAACCCCTCTTCATGGTGATACGCAGTATTTT
once TRBJ2-2 TRBD2 TRBV7-9 CAPGGLANTGELFF TGTGCCCCCGGCGGACTAGCGAACACCGGGGAGCTGTTTTTT
. TRBJ1-1 . TRBV30 CAWSVGWNTEAFF TGTGCCTGGAGTGTCGGATGGAACACTGAAGCTTTCTTT
few TRBJ2-2 TRBD2 TRBV6-1 CASSGSGRGTGELFF TGTGCCAGCAGTGGTAGCGGGAGGGGCACCGGGGAGCTGTTTTTT
. TRBJ1-3 TRBD1 TRBV27 CASSSQTGSGNTIYF TGTGCCAGCAGTTCGCAGACAGGGTCTGGAAACACCATATATTTT
few TRBJ2-2 . TRBV10-1 CASNDFDGELFF TGCGCCAGCAACGACTTCGACGGGGAGCTGTTTTTT
once TRBJ2-1 . TRBV5-1 CASSLGTRDNEQFF TGCGCCAGCAGCTTGGGGACTCGCGACAATGAGCAGTTCTTC
. TRBJ1-1 . TRBV4-1 CASSRDPGIGTEAFF TGCGCCAGCAGCCGCGATCCGGGGATTGGCACTGAAGCTTTCTTT
. TRBJ2-1 . TRBV29-1 CSARPGGLREQFF TGCAGCGCTAGGCCAGGCGGCCTGAGGGAGCAGTTCTTC
. TRBJ1-4 . TRBV6-1 CASSWVTGSNEKLFF TGTGCCAGCAGTTGGGTGACAGGCTCTAATGAAAAACTGTTTTTT
. TRBJ2-1 TRBD2 TRBV5-1 CASSWGAAGGDEQFF TGCGCCAGCAGCTGGGGGGCAGCGGGAGGGGATGAGCAGTTCTTC
. TRBJ1-5 TRBD1 TRBV6-1 CASNRGRVDQPQHF TGTGCCAGCAATAGGGGGCGCGTGGACCAGCCCCAGCATTTT
. TRBJ2-7 TRBD2 TRBV5-1 CASSLTGGYEQYF TGCGCCAGCAGCTTGACGGGAGGCTACGAGCAGTACTTC
. TRBJ2-7 . TRBV2 CASSPLGYEQYF TGTGCCAGCAGTCCCCTAGGGTACGAGCAGTACTTC
. TRBJ2-5 TRBD1 TRBV5-1 CASKTGPGETQYF TGCGCCAGCAAGACAGGGCCCGGGGAGACCCAGTACTTC
few TRBJ2-5 . TRBV29-1 CSARVSGETQYF TGCAGCGCACGGGTTTCCGGGGAGACCCAGTACTTC
. TRBJ1-5 . TRBV27 CASSFLDQPQHF TGTGCCAGCAGTTTTCTTGATCAGCCCCAGCATTTT
. TRBJ2-7 . TRBV5-4 CASSLGAGNAYEQYF TGTGCCAGCAGCTTGGGTGCAGGGAATGCCTACGAGCAGTACTTC
. TRBJ1-5 . TRBV30 CAWSVSTSLSNQPQHF TGTGCCTGGAGTGTATCCACCTCTCTGAGCAATCAGCCCCAGCATTTT
. TRBJ2-1 TRBD2 TRBV5-1 CASSSGGGNEQFF TGCGCCAGCAGCTCGGGAGGCGGGAATGAGCAGTTCTTC
. TRBJ2-3 TRBD1 TRBV5-4 CASSSGQGARTDTQYF TGTGCCAGCAGCTCCGGACAGGGAGCTAGAACAGATACGCAGTATTTT
. TRBJ2-1 TRBD2 TRBV11-2 CASSISPGGRNEQFF TGTGCCAGCAGCATCTCCCCGGGAGGGAGAAATGAGCAGTTCTTC
. TRBJ2-1 TRBD2 TRBV5-1 CASSLGGRADNEQFF TGCGCCAGCAGCTTGGGCGGGAGGGCCGACAATGAGCAGTTCTTC
. TRBJ1-5 . TRBV7-3 CASSRTQGGNQPQHF TGTGCCAGCAGCCGGACTCAGGGAGGCAATCAGCCCCAGCATTTT
. TRBJ2-6 . TRBV27 CASSYATATPGANVLTF TGTGCCAGCAGTTATGCGACTGCGACGCCTGGGGCCAACGTCCTGACTTTC
. TRBJ2-3 . TRBV5-5 CASSADPGSTDTQYF TGTGCCAGCAGCGCCGACCCGGGTAGCACAGATACGCAGTATTTT